This T cell receptor (beta chain) stems from a study of Graves' ophthalmopathy and Graves' hyperthyroidism. Investigators amplified TCR beta CDR3 regions from RNA transcripts. RT-PCR was first run with HTBI primers, then multiplex PCR in a second round. TCRdb used MiXCR to reprocess the multiplex PCR reads, holding one entry per CDR3 protein. This sample has approximately 640,000 distinct CDR3 sequences, with just over 40% found just once. Germline lookup yields CDR1 SQVTM and CDR2 ANQGSEA. The V gene end was trimmed by 6 bases and the J gene end by 0 bases; junction bases not matched to a gene: 7. The CDR3 loop spans 16 amino acids. A remark on this clonotype: Antigen unknown.

Study results and caveats: It was with around 70% sensitivity and about 72% specificity that the model predicted ophthalmopathy progression.

Each donor who had ophthalmopathy showed moderate-to-severe activity, a CAS of ≥3, a NOSPECS of ≥4, and a duration under 3 months. Patients were excluded if they had other autoimmune diseases or uncontrolled infections, and likewise if pregnancy or lactation applied. PBMCs had their origin in fresh peripheral blood (around 10 ml). The specimen was peripheral blood. The TCR originated in an adult man with Graves' ophthalmopathy. V usage is TRBV29-1 and J usage is TRBJ2-6; TRBD1 matches 8 bases. The CDR3: CSVRQGLSSGANVLTF. CDR3 coding DNA: TGCAGCGTAAGACAGGGGCTGAGCTCTGGGGCCAACGTCCTGACTTTC.